This is a list of T cell receptor beta chains from one sample in a study of cytomegalovirus exposure and HLA in healthy donors. Repertoires were generated with immunoSEQ multiplex PCR, while TCRdb's copy carries only in-frame clones and drops some. The sample lists about 64,000 clones; roughly 91% were seen once. Sequenced sample: PBMCs. The source of these receptors is a woman under 30 in good health and CMV-seronegative. The CDR3 runs from the conserved cysteine through the conserved F or W.

V gene | CDR3 protein
TRBV2 | CASSGASGMRDTQYF
TRBV19 | CARGGGGAYQPQHF
TRBV4-1 | CASSLTGLAAGELFF
TRBV6-6 | CASSFGTNGNTIYF
TRBV4-3 | CASSQAPSGGYEQYF
TRBV18 | CASSPLHSPSTDTQYF
TRBV11-2 | CASSLDSYQQGNYGYTF
TRBV25-1 | CASSEWGAGGEQETQYF
TRBV10-3 | CAISESAGAYNEQFF
TRBV11-2 | CASSLVRLAGGPGEQYF
TRBV5-4 | CASRQGAVGTDTQYF
TRBV18 | CASSPPSVSYEQYF
TRBV18 | CASSLERNSPLHF
TRBV30 | CARDGGGSTNEKLFF
TRBV30 | CAWSGQYTEAFF
TRBV6-1 | CASNLGQNNQPQHF
TRBV4-1 | CASSQDRDSGGADTQYF
TRBV5-1 | CASSSDAGVVWSTDTQYF
TRBV5-6 | CASSSLGVAGGPETQYF
TRBV5-1 | CASSLYSSYEQYF
TRBV5-1 | CASSLIKSTSGGYTDTQYF
TRBV7-3 | CASSSDRGGEQFF
TRBV6-1 | CASSGSDRGFPNTEAFF
TRBV5-6 | CASSLGRGGKQYF
TRBV5-6 | CASSAGQGQETQYF
TRBV16 | CASSPVGGETEAFF
TRBV9 | CASSVSGGEETQYF
TRBV27 | CASSTRTEETQYF
TRBV7-2 | CASSNRVLNTEAFF
TRBV5-6 | CASSHAAGTEAFF
TRBV7-9 | CASSPPGGRGGRETQYF
TRBV6-6 | CASSLAGVVDTQYF
TRBV30 | CAWSKLGGPYGYTF
TRBV15 | CATSRERDTEAFF
TRBV27 | CASSPLGTSGRNEQYF
TRBV6-4 | CASSDSAGGTYNEQFF
TRBV9 | CASSEVSGVHNEQFF
TRBV7-2 | CASSQGTGGNSPLHF
TRBV7-2 | CASSSGSGADTQYF
TRBV2 | CARSVGARHSPLHF
TRBV18 | CASSPRLGTLLSGTEAFF
TRBV27 | CASSFLSRNEQFF
TRBV6-1 | CASSEWDRGINEKLFF
TRBV4-2 | CASSQVAGGGFNYGYTF
TRBV19 | CASSPQGTNYGYTF
TRBV27 | CASSPSEGAYGYTF
TRBV2 | CASRLAGRELFF
TRBV6-6 | CASTGFDEQFF
TRBV19 | CASTPDRGGGQPQHF